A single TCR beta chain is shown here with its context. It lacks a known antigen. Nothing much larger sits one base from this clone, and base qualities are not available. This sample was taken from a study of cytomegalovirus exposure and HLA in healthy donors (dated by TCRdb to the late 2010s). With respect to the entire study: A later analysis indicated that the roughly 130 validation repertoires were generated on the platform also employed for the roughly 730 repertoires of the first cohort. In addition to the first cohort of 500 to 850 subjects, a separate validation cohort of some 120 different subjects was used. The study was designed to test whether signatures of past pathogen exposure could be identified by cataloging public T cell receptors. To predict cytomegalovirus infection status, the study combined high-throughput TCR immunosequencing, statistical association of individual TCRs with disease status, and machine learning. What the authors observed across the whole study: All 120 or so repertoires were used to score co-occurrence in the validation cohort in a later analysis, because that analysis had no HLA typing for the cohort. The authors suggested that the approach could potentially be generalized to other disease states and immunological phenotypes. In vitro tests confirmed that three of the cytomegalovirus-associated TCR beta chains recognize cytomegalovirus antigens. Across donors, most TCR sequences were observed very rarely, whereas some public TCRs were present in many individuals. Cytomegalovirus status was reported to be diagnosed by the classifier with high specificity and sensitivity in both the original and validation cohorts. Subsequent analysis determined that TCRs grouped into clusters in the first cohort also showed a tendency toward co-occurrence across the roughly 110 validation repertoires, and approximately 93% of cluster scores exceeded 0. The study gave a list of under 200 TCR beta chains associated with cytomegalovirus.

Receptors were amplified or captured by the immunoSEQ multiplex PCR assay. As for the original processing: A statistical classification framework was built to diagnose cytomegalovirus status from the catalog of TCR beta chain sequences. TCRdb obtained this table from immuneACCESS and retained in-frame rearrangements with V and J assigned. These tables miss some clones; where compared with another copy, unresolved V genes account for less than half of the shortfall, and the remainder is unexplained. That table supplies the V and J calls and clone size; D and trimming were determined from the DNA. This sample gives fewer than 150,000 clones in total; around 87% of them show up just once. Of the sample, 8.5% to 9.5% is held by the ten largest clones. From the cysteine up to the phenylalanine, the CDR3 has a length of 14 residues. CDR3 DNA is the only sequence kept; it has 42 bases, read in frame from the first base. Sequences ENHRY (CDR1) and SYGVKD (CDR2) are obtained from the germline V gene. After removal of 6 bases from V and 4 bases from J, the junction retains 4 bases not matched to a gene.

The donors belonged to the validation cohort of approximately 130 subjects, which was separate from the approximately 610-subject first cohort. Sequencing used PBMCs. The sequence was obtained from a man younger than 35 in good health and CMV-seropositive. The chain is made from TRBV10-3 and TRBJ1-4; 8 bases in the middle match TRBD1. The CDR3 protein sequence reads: CAIRAGQDNEKLFF. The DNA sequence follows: TGTGCCATCAGGGCGGGACAGGATAATGAAAAACTGTTTTTT.